A single sample gave rise to the 19 T cell receptor beta chains below, sequenced in a study of T-cell memory formation after mild COVID-19. From the 5' RACE reads, TCRdb called clonotypes with MiXCR, one entry per CDR3 protein. Altogether roughly 29,000 distinct CDR3 sequences are present, just under 7.5% being singletons, with the ten largest covering 13% to 15%. Sequencing was done on a sample of PBMCs or a T cell subset sorted from them (not recorded which). These receptors all come from an adult woman who had mild COVID-19 (a few samples of this study predate the infection). Cell type and time point are not known.

This clonotype was counted between two and nine times. This chain uses TRBV5-6 with TRBJ2-5; D uncertain. V was pared by 4 bases and J by 2 bases, with 12 bases between. Germline values: CDR1 SGHDT, CDR2 YYEEEE. The CDR3 is 14 residues long. The CDR3 loop reads CASSPDAQQETQYF. The CDR3 nucleotides are TGTGCCAGCAGCCCCGACGCACAGCAAGAGACCCAGTACTTC.

There are many counts of this clonotype. The chain uses TRBV4-1 and TRBJ2-5; 9 bases match TRBD2. The V segment lost 0 bases and the J segment 5 bases; nucleotides outside the gene matches: 7. Germline CDR1 MGHRA, CDR2 YSYEKL. The CDR3 consists of 16 residues. The CDR3 nucleotides read TGCGCCAGCAGCCAAGACCAGCGGGGGGCCTTGGAGACCCAGTACTTC. It is translated as CASSQDQRGALETQYF.

This clonotype appeared many times. The rearrangement links TRBV9 to TRBJ2-7, with a tentative D call TRBD2 (5 bases). CDR3 length equals 14 residues. V was clipped by 4 bases and J by 5 bases, with 16 bases between them. From germline, CDR1 is SGDLS and CDR2 YYNGEE. In DNA, the CDR3 is TGTGCCAGCAGCCTAGGACTTCTAAGTCACGAGCAGTACTTC. Protein product: CASSLGLLSHEQYF.

J is TRBJ2-1 and V is TRBV4-1; D unresolved. CDR3 length equals 15 residues. Germline CDR1 and CDR2: MGHRA and YSYEKL. Trimming shortened V by 1 base and J by 0 bases, and 7 bases separated the two germline ends. CDR3 region: CASSQGMFSYNEQFF. CDR3 coding DNA: TGCGCCAGCAGCCAAGGGATGTTCTCCTACAATGAGCAGTTCTTC.

In its sample, this clonotype was seen many times. This chain uses TRBV25-1 with TRBJ2-7; 10 nucleotides line up with TRBD1. The CDR3 length is 15 residues. Germline V lookup: CDR1 MGHDK, CDR2 SYGVNS. V lost 9 bases and J lost 1; bases outside the gene matches: 9. DNA for the CDR3: TGTGCCAGTATTGATGGACAGGGGGAATCCTACGAGCAGTACTTC. Its translation: CASIDGQGESYEQYF.

This clonotype was counted at least ten times. This rearrangement joins TRBV15 to TRBJ2-7, with 7 bases aligning to TRBD1. The CDR3 consists of 15 residues. The germline CDR1 and CDR2 sequences are LNHNV and YYDKDF (reference sequence). Germline trimming cut 0 bases from V and 6 bases from J; bases unmatched to any gene: 8. CDR3 coding DNA: TGTGCCACCAGCAGAGATCTAAGGGGGCTCGGCGAGCAGTACTTC. Its translation is CATSRDLRGLGEQYF.

This clonotype has ten or more counts. The chain couples TRBV24-1 to TRBJ2-2; TRBD2 matches 7 bases. From germline, CDR1 is KGHDR and CDR2 SFDVKD. The V and J ends lost 10 bases and 3 bases, in that order; junction bases with no gene match: 10. The CDR3 is 15 residues long. In nucleotides, the CDR3 is TGTGCCACGGCCCGGGGGGAGACTTACACCGGGGAGCTGTTTTTT. Amino acids: CATARGETYTGELFF.

At least ten counts were recorded for this clonotype. The rearrangement links TRBV20-1 to TRBJ1-1; D is undetermined. The CDR3 contains 14 residues. Germline V gene data show CDR1 as DFQATT and CDR2 as SNEGSKA (reference sequence). The V end lost 3 bases, the J end lost 4 bases, and 15 bases lay between the germline ends. CDR3 sequence reads: CSARAVLGGTEAFF. CDR3 bases: TGCAGTGCTAGGGCAGTACTAGGAGGCACTGAAGCTTTCTTT.

This clonotype was seen many times. The chain recombines TRBV5-1 with TRBJ2-1; D unclear. V lost 1 base and J 6 bases, leaving 11 bases between the germline ends. The CDR3 length is 14 residues. CDR1 and CDR2 from the germline V gene are SGHRS and YFSETQ. The CDR3 region has the DNA TGCGCCAGCAGCTTGACTGGGTACCTCAATGAGCAGTTCTTC. As protein: CASSLTGYLNEQFF.

This clonotype was observed many times. The chain couples TRBV2 to TRBJ1-4, with D possibly TRBD1 on 5 matching bases. The germline V gene encodes CDR1 SNHLY and CDR2 FYNNEI. The V end lost 6 bases, the J end lost 4 bases, and 15 bases lay between the germline ends. This CDR3 is 15 amino acids long. The CDR3 region is CASSLPGTLNEKLFF. CDR3 nucleotides: TGTGCCAGCAGCCTCCCCGGGACCCTTAATGAAAAACTGTTTTTT.

This clonotype has ten or more counts. V is TRBV7-9 and J is TRBJ1-2, with no clear D. The CDR3 is 12 residues long. Trimming took 5 bases from V and 4 from J, leaving 8 bases between them. Germline CDR1 reads SEHNR; CDR2 reads FQNEAQ (reference sequence). This CDR3 reads CASSPASYGYTF. The CDR3 DNA reads TGTGCCAGCAGCCCGGCAAGCTATGGCTACACCTTC.

This clonotype came up many times. The chain uses TRBV29-1 and TRBJ1-2; perhaps TRBD1 as D (6 bases). Germline assignment: CDR1 SQVTM and CDR2 ANQGSEA. The V gene lost 5 bases and the J gene lost 5 bases, with 9 bases spanning the gap. There are 11 residues in the CDR3. The CDR3 sequence is CSVQQGYGYTF. The CDR3 nucleotides are TGCAGCGTTCAACAGGGATATGGCTACACCTTC.

Many counts were recorded for this clonotype. The chain recombines TRBV3-1 with TRBJ2-1, with D tentatively TRBD1 or TRBD2 (5 bases each). V shed 4 bases and J shed 4 bases, with 11 bases lying between them. The CDR3 is made up of 14 amino acids. Germline assignment: CDR1 LGHDT and CDR2 YNNKEL (reference sequence). As DNA, the CDR3 is TGTGCCAGCAGCCGGGGAGCAGGGTACAATGAGCAGTTCTTC. Protein: CASSRGAGYNEQFF.

This clonotype was observed at least ten times. This chain uses TRBV9 with TRBJ2-7, with a weak D call TRBD1 (6 bases). V lost 4 bases and J 0 bases, leaving 11 bases between the germline ends. The CDR3 is 14 residues long. Germline lookup yields CDR1 SGDLS and CDR2 YYNGEE. This chain's CDR3 is CASSPGHSSYEQYF. The CDR3 DNA sequence: TGTGCCAGCAGCCCGGGACATAGCTCCTACGAGCAGTACTTC.

This clonotype occurred many times. This chain links TRBV18 with TRBJ1-5; 8 positions agree with TRBD1. V trimming: 2 bases; J trimming: 6 bases; junction bases outside the gene matches: 3. The CDR3 has 14 amino acids. Germline CDR1 is KGHSH and CDR2 is LQKENI. The CDR3 is CASSPETGAQPQHF. In nucleotides, the CDR3 is TGTGCCAGCTCACCAGAGACAGGGGCTCAGCCCCAGCATTTT.

This clonotype was detected many times. The genes are TRBV12-3 or TRBV12-4 and TRBJ1-5; TRBD1 matches 7 bases. This CDR3 is built from 13 residues. V lost 10 bases, J lost 2 bases, and 5 bases stayed unmatched. CDR3 protein: CATARGGNQPQHF. The CDR3 bases are TGTGCCACCGCCAGGGGGGGCAATCAGCCCCAGCATTTT.

A word on this clonotype: One junction end disagrees with the germline gene, perhaps due to a read error. The chain uses TRBV12-3 or TRBV12-4 and TRBJ2-5; 12 nucleotides agree with TRBD2. The CDR3 extends over 15 amino acids. CDR3 protein: CASSLAGGSGETQYF. For the CDR3, the DNA is TGTGCCAGCAGTCTAGCGGGGGGGTCCGGGGAGACCCAGTACTTC.

This clonotype came up many times. This chain joins TRBV4-3 and TRBJ1-2; 7 bases map to TRBD1. Unmatched junction bases numbered 6, after V lost 0 bases and J lost 5 bases. Germline V gives CDR1 LGHNA, CDR2 YSLEER. The CDR3 consists of 15 residues. The chain's CDR3 is CASSQDLRGQYGYTF. The CDR3 nucleotides are TGCGCCAGCAGCCAAGATCTAAGGGGACAGTATGGCTACACCTTC.

In this sample, this clonotype turned up many times. The rearrangement uses TRBV7-8 and TRBJ2-7; 7 nucleotides align to TRBD2. The CDR3 has 14 residues. Germline V gene data show CDR1 as SGHVS and CDR2 as FQNEAQ. V dropped 7 bases and J dropped 2; count of bases not matched to a gene: 8. The CDR3 DNA follows: TGTGCCAGCACAAGCGGGCGGGAGCCCTACGAGCAGTACTTC. The encoded protein is CASTSGREPYEQYF.